Detailed here is one TCR beta chain. Its antigen remains unknown. The CDR3 runs 15 residues. The germline CDR1 and CDR2 sequences are KGHSH and LQKENI. Trimming took off 5 bases at V and 0 bases at J, with 14 bases between the two ends. PCR was performed using 60 Vbeta and 13 Jbeta primers. Produced via immunoSEQ multiplex PCR; TCRdb's table is partial and in-frame only. Of some 150,000 clones listed, around 80% are singletons. The record originates from a study of cytomegalovirus exposure and HLA in healthy donors. Study results and limitations: As was reported, the HLA-A and HLA-B alleles of most subjects were accurately predicted from TCR beta sequences. Later on, a genetic analysis was performed. It linked a missense variant in DCLRE1C with V- and J-gene trimming of TCR beta. The investigators catalogued 180 or so TCR beta chains as cytomegalovirus-associated.

The J gene is TRBJ2-7, the V gene TRBV18; the D is unclear. The sequencing input was PBMCs. The sequence was obtained from a woman in her twenties or thirties in good health and CMV-seropositive. The CDR3 spells CASSTRQRNSYEQYF. CDR3 DNA sequence: TGTGCCAGCTCAACTCGACAACGTAACTCCTACGAGCAGTACTTC.